This T cell receptor beta chain was captured by sequencing in a study of response to subunit inactivated influenza vaccine. CDR3 size: 14 residues. The germline gives CDR1 DFQATT, CDR2 SNEGSKA (reference sequence). After removal of 5 bases from V and 1 base from J, the junction contained 5 bases not matched to a gene. TCRdb independently ran MiXCR on the RT-PCR reads; one entry per CDR3 protein. Seen here are around 750,000 distinct CDR3 sequences, 21% observed once, and the top ten hold around 9.6%. General study points: There was a suggestion from the authors that each seasonal influenza vaccination recruits few new T cells.

This clonotype was observed a few times. Its antigen is not identified. The V and J genes are TRBV20-1 and TRBJ2-7, with TRBD2 matching over 10 bases. The source is a middle-aged man who received an inactivated influenza vaccine. Sequencing was performed on PBMCs from blood, taken more than 4 days after vaccination. In DNA, the CDR3 is TGCAGTGCTCGTAGCGGGAGGCAATCCTACGAGCAGTACTTC. Protein sequence: CSARSGRQSYEQYF.